This TCR beta chain was recovered during a study of identical twins. Broader study findings: Zero-insertion results could be subject to partial confounding by invariant MAIT and iNKT cells. Twin pairs had excess sharing that was weaker in beta out-of-frame sequences.

Details on this clonotype: Its antigen is still unknown.

The CDR3 is made up of 15 amino acids. Germline CDR1 is LGHDT and CDR2 is YNNKEL (reference sequence). Trimming took off 1 base at V and 4 bases at J, with 12 bases between the two ends. Only healthy Caucasians were included as donors. A universal primer site arose from template switching, and cDNA bore unique molecular identifiers. TCRdb reprocessed the 5' RACE reads via MiXCR and lists one record per CDR3 protein. The profile covers around 200,000 distinct CDR3 sequences, with around 10% appearing a single time and over 4.5% taken by the ten largest. The TCR comes from a woman aged 18 to 35 in good health. The chain carries TRBV3-1 and TRBJ2-3, with D tentatively TRBD2 (6 bases). Sequencing was carried out using memory (CD45RO+) T cells sorted from blood. The CDR3 protein is CASSQVGLAPDTQYF. The CDR3 DNA sequence: TGTGCCAGCAGCCAAGTGGGACTGGCTCCAGATACGCAGTATTTT.